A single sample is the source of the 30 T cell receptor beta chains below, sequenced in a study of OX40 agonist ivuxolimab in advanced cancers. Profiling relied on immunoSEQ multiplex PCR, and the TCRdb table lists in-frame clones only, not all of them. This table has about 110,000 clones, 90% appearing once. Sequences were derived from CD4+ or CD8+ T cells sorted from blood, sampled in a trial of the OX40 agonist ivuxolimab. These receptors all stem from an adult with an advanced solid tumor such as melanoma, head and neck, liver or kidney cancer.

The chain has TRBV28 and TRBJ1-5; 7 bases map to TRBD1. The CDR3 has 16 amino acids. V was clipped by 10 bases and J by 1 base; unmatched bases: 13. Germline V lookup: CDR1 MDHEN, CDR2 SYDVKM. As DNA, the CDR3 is TGTGCCATACAAGCGGAGGGGGCTTGGAGCAATCAGCCCCAGCATTTT. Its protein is CAIQAEGAWSNQPQHF. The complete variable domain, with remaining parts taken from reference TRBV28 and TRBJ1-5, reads DVKVTQSSRYLVKRTGEKVFLECVQDMDHENMFWYRQDPGLGLRLIYFSYDVKMKEKGDIPEGYSVSREKKERFSLILESASTNQTSMYLCAIQAEGAWSNQPQHFGDGTRLSIL.

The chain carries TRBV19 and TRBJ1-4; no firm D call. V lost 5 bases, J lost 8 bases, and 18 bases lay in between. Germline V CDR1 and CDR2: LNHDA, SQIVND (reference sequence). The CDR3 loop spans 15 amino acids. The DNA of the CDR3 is TGTGCCAGTAGTGATGATGGTCGGGGTAGAGAAAAACTGTTTTTT. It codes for CASSDDGRGREKLFF.

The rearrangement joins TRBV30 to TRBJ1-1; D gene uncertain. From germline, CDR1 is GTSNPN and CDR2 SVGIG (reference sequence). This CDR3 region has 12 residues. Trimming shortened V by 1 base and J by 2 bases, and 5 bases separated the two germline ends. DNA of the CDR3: TGTGCCTGGAGTGGATCTAACACTGAAGCTTTCTTT. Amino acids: CAWSGSNTEAFF.

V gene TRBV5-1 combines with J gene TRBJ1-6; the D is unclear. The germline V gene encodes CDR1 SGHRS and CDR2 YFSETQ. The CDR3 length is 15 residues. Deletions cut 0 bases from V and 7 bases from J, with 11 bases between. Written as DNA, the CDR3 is TGCGCCAGCAGCTTGGAACAGCTGTTGAATTCACCCCTCCACTTT. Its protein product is CASSLEQLLNSPLHF.

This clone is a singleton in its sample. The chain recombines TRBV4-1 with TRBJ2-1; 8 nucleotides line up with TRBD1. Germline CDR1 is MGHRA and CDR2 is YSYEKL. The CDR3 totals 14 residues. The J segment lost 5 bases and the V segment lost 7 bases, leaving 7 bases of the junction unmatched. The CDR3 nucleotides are TGCGCCAGCACCGGGACAGGCTTCCACAATGAGCAGTTCTTC. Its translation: CASTGTGFHNEQFF.

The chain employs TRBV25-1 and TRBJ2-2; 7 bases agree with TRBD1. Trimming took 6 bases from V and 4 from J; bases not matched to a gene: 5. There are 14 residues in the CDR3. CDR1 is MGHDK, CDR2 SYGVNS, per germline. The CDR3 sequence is CASSARQGTGELFF. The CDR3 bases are TGTGCCAGCAGCGCCCGACAGGGCACCGGGGAGCTGTTTTTT.

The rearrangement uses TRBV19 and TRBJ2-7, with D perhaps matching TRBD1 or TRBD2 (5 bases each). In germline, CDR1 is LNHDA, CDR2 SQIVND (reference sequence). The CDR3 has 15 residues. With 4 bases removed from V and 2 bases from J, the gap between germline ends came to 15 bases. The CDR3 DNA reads TGTGCCAGTAGTACCGATCGGGACGGGCCCTACGAGCAGTACTTC. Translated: CASSTDRDGPYEQYF.

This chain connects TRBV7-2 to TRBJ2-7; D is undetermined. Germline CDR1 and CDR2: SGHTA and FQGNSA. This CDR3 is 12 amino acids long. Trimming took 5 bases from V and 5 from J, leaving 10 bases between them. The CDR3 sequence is CASSPMLDEQYF. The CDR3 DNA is TGTGCCAGCAGCCCCATGTTGGACGAGCAGTACTTC.

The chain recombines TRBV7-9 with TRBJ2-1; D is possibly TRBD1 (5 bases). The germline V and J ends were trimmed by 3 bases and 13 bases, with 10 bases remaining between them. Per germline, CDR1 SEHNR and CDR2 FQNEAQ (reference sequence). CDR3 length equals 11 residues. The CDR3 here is CASSLVGPQFF. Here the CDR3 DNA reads TGTGCCAGCAGCTTGGTGGGGCCTCAGTTCTTC.

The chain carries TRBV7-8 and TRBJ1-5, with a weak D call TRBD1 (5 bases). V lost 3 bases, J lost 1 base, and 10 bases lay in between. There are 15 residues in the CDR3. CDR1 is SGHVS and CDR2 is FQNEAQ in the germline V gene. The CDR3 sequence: CASSFTRVSNQPQHF. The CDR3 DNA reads TGTGCCAGCAGCTTCACCAGGGTGAGCAATCAGCCCCAGCATTTT. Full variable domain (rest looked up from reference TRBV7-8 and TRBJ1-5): GAGVSQSPRYKVAKRGQDVALRCDPISGHVSLFWYQQALGQGPEFLTYFQNEAQLDKSGLPSDRFFAERPEGSVSTLKIQRTQQEDSAVYLCASSFTRVSNQPQHFGDGTRLSIL.

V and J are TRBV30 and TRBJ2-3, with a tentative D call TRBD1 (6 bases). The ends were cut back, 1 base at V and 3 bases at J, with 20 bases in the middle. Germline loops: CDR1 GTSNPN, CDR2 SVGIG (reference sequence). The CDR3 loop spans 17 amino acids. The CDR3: CAWSGYYRTATTDTQYF. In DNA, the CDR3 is TGTGCCTGGAGTGGCTATTATAGGACAGCCACGACAGATACGCAGTATTTT.

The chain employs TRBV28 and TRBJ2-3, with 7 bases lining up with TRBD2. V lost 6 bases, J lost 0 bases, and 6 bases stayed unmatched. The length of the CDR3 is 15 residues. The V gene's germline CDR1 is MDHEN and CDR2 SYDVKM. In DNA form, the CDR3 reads TGTGCCAGCAGCCTGAGCGGGGCTAGCACAGATACGCAGTATTTT. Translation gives CASSLSGASTDTQYF.

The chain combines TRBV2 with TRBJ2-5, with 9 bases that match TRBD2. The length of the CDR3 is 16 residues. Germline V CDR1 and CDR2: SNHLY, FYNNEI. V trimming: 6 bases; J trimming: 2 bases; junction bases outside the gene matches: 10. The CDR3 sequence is CASSPWGAGGQETQYF. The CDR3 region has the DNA TGTGCCAGCAGCCCCTGGGGGGCGGGAGGGCAAGAGACCCAGTACTTC.

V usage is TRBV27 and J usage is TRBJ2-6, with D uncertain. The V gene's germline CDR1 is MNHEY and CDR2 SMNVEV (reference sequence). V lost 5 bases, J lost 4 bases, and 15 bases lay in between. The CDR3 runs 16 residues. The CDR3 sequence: CASSPIGHPGANVLTF. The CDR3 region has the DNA TGTGCCAGCAGTCCCATAGGTCATCCCGGGGCCAACGTCCTGACTTTC. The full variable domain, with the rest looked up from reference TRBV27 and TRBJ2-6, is EAQVTQNPRYLITVTGKKLTVTCSQNMNHEYMSWYRQDPGLGLRQIYYSMNVEVTDKGDVPEGYKVSRKEKRNFPLILESPSPNQTSLYFCASSPIGHPGANVLTFGAGSRLTVL.

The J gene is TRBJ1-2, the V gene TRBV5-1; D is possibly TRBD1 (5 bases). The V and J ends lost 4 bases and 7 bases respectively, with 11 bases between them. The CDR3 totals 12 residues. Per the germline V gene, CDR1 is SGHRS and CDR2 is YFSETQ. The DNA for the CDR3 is TGCGCCAGCAGCCCAGGACAAACTGGCTACACCTTC. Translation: CASSPGQTGYTF.

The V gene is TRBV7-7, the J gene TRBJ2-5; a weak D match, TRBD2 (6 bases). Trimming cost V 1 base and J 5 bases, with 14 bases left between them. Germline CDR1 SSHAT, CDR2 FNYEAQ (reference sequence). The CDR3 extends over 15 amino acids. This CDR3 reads CASSLGRAAGETQYF. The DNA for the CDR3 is TGTGCCAGCAGCTTAGGGAGGGCAGCCGGTGAGACCCAGTACTTC.

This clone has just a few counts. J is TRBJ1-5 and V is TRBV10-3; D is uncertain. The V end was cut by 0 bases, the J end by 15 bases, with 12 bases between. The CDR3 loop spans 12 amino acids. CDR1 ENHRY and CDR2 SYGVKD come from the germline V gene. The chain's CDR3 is CAISESAGRMHF. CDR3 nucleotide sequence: TGTGCCATCAGTGAGTCGGCAGGTCGGATGCATTTT.

The CDR3, as DNA: TGTGCCAGCACCTCCACAGGGTCGGGTAATTCACCCCTCCACTTT. Protein: CASTSTGSGNSPLHF. This chain links TRBV27 with TRBJ1-6, with D perhaps matching TRBD1 (6 bases). The germline CDR1 and CDR2 sequences are MNHEY and SMNVEV (reference sequence). The CDR3 runs 15 residues. Trimming left V 7 bases short and J 6 bases short, with 16 bases between.

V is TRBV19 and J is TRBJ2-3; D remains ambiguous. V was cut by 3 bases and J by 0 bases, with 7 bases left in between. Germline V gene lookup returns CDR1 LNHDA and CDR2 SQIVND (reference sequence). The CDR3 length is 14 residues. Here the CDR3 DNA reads TGTGCCAGTAGTATGGACCGTAGCACAGATACGCAGTATTTT. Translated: CASSMDRSTDTQYF.

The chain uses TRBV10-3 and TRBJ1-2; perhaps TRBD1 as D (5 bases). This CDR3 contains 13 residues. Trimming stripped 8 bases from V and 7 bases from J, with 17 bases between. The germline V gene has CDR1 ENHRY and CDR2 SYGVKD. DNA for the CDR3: TGTGCCATCCACCCCGGGGGGGATGGTGGCTACACCTTC. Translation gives CAIHPGGDGGYTF.

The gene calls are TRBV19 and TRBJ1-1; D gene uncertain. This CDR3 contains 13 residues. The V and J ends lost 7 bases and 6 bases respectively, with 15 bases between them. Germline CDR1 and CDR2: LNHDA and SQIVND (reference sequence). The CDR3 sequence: CASNTGSVAEAFF. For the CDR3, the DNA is TGTGCCAGTAACACCGGGAGCGTCGCTGAAGCTTTCTTT.

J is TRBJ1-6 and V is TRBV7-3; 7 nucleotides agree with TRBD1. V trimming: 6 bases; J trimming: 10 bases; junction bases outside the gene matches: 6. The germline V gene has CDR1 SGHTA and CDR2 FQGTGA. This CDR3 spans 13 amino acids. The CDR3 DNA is TGTGCCAGCAGTTCCGACAGGGACTCACCCCTCCACTTT. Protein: CASSSDRDSPLHF. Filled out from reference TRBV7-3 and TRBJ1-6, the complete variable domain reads GAGVSQTPSNKVTEKGKYVELRCDPISGHTALYWYRQSLGQGPEFLIYFQGTGAADDSGLPNDRFFAVRPEGSVSTLKIQRTERGDSAVYLCASSSDRDSPLHFGNGTRLTVT.

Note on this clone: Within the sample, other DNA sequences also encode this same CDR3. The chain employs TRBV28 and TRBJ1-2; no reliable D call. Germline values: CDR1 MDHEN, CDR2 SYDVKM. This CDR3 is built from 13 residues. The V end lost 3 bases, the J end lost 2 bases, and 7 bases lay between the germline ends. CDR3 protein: CASSLGQNYGYTF. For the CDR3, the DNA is TGTGCCAGCAGTTTGGGTCAAAACTATGGCTACACCTTC.

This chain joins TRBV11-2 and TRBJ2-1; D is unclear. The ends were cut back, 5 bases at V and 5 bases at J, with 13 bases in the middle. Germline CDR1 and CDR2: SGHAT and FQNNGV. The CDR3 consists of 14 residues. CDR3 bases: TGTGCCAGCAGCCTCACGTGGGTGAACAATGAGCAGTTCTTC. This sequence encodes CASSLTWVNNEQFF.

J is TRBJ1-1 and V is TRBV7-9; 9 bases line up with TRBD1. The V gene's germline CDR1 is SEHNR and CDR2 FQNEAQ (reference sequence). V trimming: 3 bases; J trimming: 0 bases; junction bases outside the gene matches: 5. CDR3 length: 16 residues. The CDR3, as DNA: TGTGCCAGCAGCTTCGGGACAGGGTCAATGAACACTGAAGCTTTCTTT. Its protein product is CASSFGTGSMNTEAFF.

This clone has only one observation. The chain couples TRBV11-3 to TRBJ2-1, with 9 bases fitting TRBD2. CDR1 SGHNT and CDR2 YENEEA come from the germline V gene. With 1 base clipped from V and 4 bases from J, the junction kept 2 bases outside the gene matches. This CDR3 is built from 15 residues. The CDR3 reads CASSLGTSAYNEQFF. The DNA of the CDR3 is TGTGCCAGCAGCTTAGGGACTAGCGCGTACAATGAGCAGTTCTTC.

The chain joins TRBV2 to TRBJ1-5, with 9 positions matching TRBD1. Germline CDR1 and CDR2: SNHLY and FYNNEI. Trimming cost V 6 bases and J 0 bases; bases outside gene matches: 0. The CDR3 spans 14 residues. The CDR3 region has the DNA TGTGCCAGCAGGGGACAGGGTAGCAATCAGCCCCAGCATTTT. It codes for CASRGQGSNQPQHF.

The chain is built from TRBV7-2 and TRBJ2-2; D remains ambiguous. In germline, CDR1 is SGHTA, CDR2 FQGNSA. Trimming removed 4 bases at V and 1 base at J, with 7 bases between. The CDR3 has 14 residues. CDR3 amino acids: CASSSPVNTGELFF. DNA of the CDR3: TGTGCCAGCAGCTCCCCGGTGAACACCGGGGAGCTGTTTTTT.

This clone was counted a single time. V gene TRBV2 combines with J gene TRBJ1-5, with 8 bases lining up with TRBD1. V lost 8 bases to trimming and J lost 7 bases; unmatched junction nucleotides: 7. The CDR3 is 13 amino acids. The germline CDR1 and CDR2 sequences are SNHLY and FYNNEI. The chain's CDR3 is CASGRQGRQPQHF. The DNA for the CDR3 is TGTGCCAGCGGCCGACAGGGGAGGCAGCCCCAGCATTTT.

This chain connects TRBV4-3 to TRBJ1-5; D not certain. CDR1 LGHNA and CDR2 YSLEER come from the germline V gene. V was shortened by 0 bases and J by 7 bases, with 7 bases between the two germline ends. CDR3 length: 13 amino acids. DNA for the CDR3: TGCGCCAGCAGCCAAGACGATCGCCAGCCCCAGCATTTT. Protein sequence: CASSQDDRQPQHF.